The text below deals with one T cell receptor (beta chain). Its matching antigen is unknown. This sample is part of a study of cytomegalovirus exposure and HLA in healthy donors. General study findings and limits: The dataset shows that most TCR sequences were rare, while some public TCRs occurred in many donors. When analyzed later, a missense DCLRE1C variant was found to be linked to TCR beta V- and J-gene trimming. The study put roughly 160 TCR beta chains on its list as cytomegalovirus-associated.

PCR involved 60 Vbeta and 13 Jbeta primers. The table came from immunoSEQ multiplex PCR; TCRdb's copy has only in-frame clones and leaves some out. The sample contains around 130,000 clones, approximately 80% of which appear only once. CDR1 is LNHDA and CDR2 is SQIVND in the germline V gene (reference sequence). The CDR3 spans 14 residues. Trimming took 7 bases from V and 3 from J; bases not matched to a gene: 3. Sampled while nominally healthy, donors likely had unrecorded immune exposures. This rearrangement joins TRBV19 to TRBJ1-6, with 7 positions matching TRBD1. Sequenced: PBMCs. This TCR was recovered from a woman aged 18 to 35 in good health and CMV-seropositive. The CDR3 is CASKWDSYNSPLHF. The CDR3 bases are TGTGCCAGTAAATGGGACAGCTATAATTCACCCCTCCACTTT.